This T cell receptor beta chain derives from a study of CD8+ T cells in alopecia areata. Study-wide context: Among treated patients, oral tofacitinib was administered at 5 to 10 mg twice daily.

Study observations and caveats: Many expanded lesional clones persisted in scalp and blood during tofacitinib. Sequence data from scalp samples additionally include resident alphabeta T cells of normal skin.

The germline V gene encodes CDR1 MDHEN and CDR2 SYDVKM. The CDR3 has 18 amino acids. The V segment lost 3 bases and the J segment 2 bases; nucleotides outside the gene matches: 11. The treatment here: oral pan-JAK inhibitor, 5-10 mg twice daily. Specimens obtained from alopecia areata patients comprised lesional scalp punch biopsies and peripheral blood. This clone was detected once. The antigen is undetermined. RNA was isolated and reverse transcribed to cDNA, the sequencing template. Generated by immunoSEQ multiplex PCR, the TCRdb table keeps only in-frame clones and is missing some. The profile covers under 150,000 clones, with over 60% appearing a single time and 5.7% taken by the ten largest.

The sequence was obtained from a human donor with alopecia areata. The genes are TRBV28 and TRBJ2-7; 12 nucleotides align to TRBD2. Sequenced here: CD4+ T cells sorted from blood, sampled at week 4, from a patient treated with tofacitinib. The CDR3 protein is CASSLDYRTSGNTYEQYF. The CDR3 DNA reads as TGTGCCAGCAGTTTGGATTATAGGACTAGCGGGAACACCTACGAGCAGTACTTC.